These T cell receptor beta chains were read from a single sample in a study of T-cell memory formation after mild COVID-19. Via MiXCR, TCRdb re-called the 5' RACE reads, giving one row per CDR3 protein. The top ten hold approximately 15% of the sample, which has 120,000 or so distinct CDR3 sequences, about 17% seen once. Material: PBMCs or a T cell subset sorted from them (not recorded which). The receptors originated from an adult woman who had mild COVID-19 (a few samples of this study predate the infection). Cell type and time point are not known. Both conserved end residues are part of each CDR3. The order of the fields is clone size, V gene, D gene, J gene, CDR3 DNA, CDR3 protein. The D gene is left open where the match is weak. Clone sizes are given selectively: once, few, many, or a class where the clone is expanded.

>NA|TRBV7-3|NA|TRBJ2-3
TGTGCCAGCAGCTTCGCGGGCCTCACAGATACGCAGTATTTT
CASSFAGLTDTQYF
>NA|TRBV7-8|NA|TRBJ2-1
TGTGCCAGCAGCCCTTCGATGGCCGATGAGCAGTTCTTC
CASSPSMADEQFF
>many|TRBV7-6|TRBD2|TRBJ2-1
TGTGCCAGCAGCTTAGATTTAGCGGGAGGGGAAAACAATGAGCAGTTCTTC
CASSLDLAGGENNEQFF
>NA|TRBV20-1|NA|TRBJ2-2
TGCAGTGCTAGAGTGGGAGGAGCTAACACCGGGGAGCTGTTTTTT
CSARVGGANTGELFF
>few|TRBV5-4|TRBD1|TRBJ1-2
TGTGCCAGCAGCCCCCGGCAGGGGGGGAGCTATGGCTACACCTTC
CASSPRQGGSYGYTF
>NA|TRBV30|TRBD2|TRBJ2-1
TGTGCCTGGAGTGTACGAAGAAGCGGGAAAGGGAATGAGCAGTTCTTC
CAWSVRRSGKGNEQFF
>NA|TRBV7-6|TRBD1|TRBJ1-2
TGTGCCAGCAGCTCCGGACAGGCATTTCCTAACTATGGCTACACCTTC
CASSSGQAFPNYGYTF
>NA|TRBV29-1|NA|TRBJ2-7
TGCAGCGTCTTGTCAGGCGAAGCCTACGAGCAGTACTTC
CSVLSGEAYEQYF
>few|TRBV5-1|TRBD1|TRBJ1-3
TGCGCCAGCAGCTTCGGGACAGGGGGACCTGGAAACACCATATATTTT
CASSFGTGGPGNTIYF
>NA|TRBV6-6|NA|TRBJ1-6
TGTGCCAGCAGCACGGGCGGGGCCACGGGGCGTAATTCACCCCTCCACTTT
CASSTGGATGRNSPLHF
>few|TRBV3-1|NA|TRBJ1-2
TGTGCCAGCAGCCCCCGCAGGGCAGGCTATGGCTACACCTTC
CASSPRRAGYGYTF
>NA|TRBV3-1|TRBD1|TRBJ2-7
TGTGCCAGCAGCCAAGTTGGGACAGGGTTAGGGCCCTACGAGCAGTACTTC
CASSQVGTGLGPYEQYF
>few|TRBV4-3|TRBD2|TRBJ2-3
TGCGCCAGCAGCCACGCACCTAGCGGGAGCGCAGATACGCAGTATTTT
CASSHAPSGSADTQYF
>NA|TRBV4-3|NA|TRBJ1-5
TGCGCCAGCAGCCAAGATCTCAGGGGAGGCAATCAGCCCCAGCATTTT
CASSQDLRGGNQPQHF
>NA|TRBV29-1|TRBD1|TRBJ2-7
TGCAGCGTTGAGGGAGGACAGGGGGCCGTCGAGCAGTACTTC
CSVEGGQGAVEQYF
>NA|TRBV6-1|NA|TRBJ2-3
TGTGCCAGCAGTGAAGTGGCAGGACCTTGGGAGCAGTATTTT
CASSEVAGPWEQYF
>few|TRBV24-1|TRBD1|TRBJ2-2
TGTGCCACCCAGGGGGCTACAATTGGGGTCACCGGGGAGCTGTTTTTT
CATQGATIGVTGELFF
>NA|TRBV27|NA|TRBJ2-2
TGTGCCAGCAGTTTAGCCCTGGGGCCAATCCACGCCGGGGAGCTGTTTTTT
CASSLALGPIHAGELFF
>few|TRBV29-1|NA|TRBJ1-1
TGCAGCGTCTACGGTGGGAACACTGAAGCTTTCTTT
CSVYGGNTEAFF
>NA|TRBV5-1|TRBD1|TRBJ1-1
TGCGCCAGCAGCCCGGGGACAGGGAGGAGGAACACTGAAGCTTTCTTT
CASSPGTGRRNTEAFF
>few|TRBV5-5|TRBD2|TRBJ2-7
TGTGCCAGCAGCGGCCCCCAACTAGCGCTACAACTCTTGGAGCAGTACTTC
CASSGPQLALQLLEQYF
>NA|TRBV6-6|NA|TRBJ2-2
TGTGCCAGCAGTTACCGCGAGGCCGGGGAGCTGTTTTTT
CASSYREAGELFF